This TCR beta chain was obtained from a study of STAT3 mutations in large granular lymphocyte leukemia. For the study at large: Roughly half of the longitudinally sequenced T-LGLL patients carried detectable canonical activating STAT3 mutations. Study-wide points: Suggested: STAT3 mutation was not the ancestral event for these clonal expansions. TCR clonotype switching after therapy occurred in 6 of 18 patients. In T-cell large granular lymphocyte leukemia, about half of patients showed multiple immunodominant subclonotypes.

CDR1 and CDR2 from the germline V gene are LGHNA and YSLEER. This CDR3 region has 15 residues. Germline trimming cut 4 bases from V and 5 bases from J; bases unmatched to any gene: 9. Comments on this clone: Its antigen remains unidentified.

Each sample's TCRbeta library yielded on average around 41,000 productive templates. Measured with immunoSEQ multiplex PCR; TCRdb has only the in-frame clones, and not every one. The sample includes roughly 30,000 clones, 70% to 80% of them seen just once. The rearrangement joins TRBV4-3 to TRBJ1-1, with 8 bases matching TRBD1. The source is a woman aged 45-59 years with T-cell large granular lymphocyte leukemia. Some clones in this sample may be carry-over from other donors' samples. Sequenced input: peripheral blood mononuclear cells. The CDR3 spells CASSPGTGPGTEAFF. The CDR3 DNA reads TGCGCCAGCAGCCCCGGGACAGGCCCGGGGACTGAAGCTTTCTTT.